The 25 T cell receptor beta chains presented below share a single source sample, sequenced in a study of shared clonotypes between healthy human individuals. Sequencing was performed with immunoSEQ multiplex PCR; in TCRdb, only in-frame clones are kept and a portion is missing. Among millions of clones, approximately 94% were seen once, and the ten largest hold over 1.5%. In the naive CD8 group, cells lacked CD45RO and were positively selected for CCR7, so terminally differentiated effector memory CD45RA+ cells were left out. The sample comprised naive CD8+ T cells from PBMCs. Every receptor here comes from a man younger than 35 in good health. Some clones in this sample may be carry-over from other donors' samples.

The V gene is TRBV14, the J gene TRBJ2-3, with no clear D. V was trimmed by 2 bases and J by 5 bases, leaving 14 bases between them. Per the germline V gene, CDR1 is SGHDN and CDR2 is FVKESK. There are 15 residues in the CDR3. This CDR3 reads CASSQTRPGQDTQYF. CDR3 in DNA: TGTGCCAGCAGCCAAACGAGGCCTGGTCAAGATACGCAGTATTTT.

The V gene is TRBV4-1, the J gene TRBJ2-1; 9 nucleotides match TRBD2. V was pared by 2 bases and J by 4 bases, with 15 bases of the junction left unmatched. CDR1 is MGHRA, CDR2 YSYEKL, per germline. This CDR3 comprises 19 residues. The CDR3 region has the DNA TGCGCCAGCAGCCAATCGCACCCTTTAGCGGGAGTCCGTTACAATGAGCAGTTCTTC. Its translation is CASSQSHPLAGVRYNEQFF.

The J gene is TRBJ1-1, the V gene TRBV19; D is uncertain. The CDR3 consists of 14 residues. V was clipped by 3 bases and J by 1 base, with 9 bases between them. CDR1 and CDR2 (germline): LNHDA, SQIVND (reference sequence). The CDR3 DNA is TGTGCCAGTAGTATGGGCAGAGCGAACACTGAAGCTTTCTTT. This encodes CASSMGRANTEAFF. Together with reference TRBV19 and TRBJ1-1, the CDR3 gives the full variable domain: DGGITQSPKYLFRKEGQNVTLSCEQNLNHDAMYWYRQDPGQGLRLIYYSQIVNDFQKGDIAEGYSVSREKKESFPLTVTSAQKNPTAFYLCASSMGRANTEAFFGQGTRLTVV.

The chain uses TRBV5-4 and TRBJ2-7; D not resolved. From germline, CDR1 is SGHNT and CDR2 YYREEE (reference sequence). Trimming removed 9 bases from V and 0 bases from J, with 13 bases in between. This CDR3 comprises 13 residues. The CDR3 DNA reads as TGTGCCATCGAAATGCGGAGCTCCTACGAGCAGTACTTC. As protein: CAIEMRSSYEQYF.

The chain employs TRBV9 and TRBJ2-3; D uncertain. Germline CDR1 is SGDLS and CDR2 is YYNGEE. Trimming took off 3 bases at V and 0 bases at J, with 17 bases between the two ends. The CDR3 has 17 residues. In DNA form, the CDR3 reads TGTGCCAGCAGCGGAAACCCCGGTCAGGTCAGCACAGATACGCAGTATTTT. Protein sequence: CASSGNPGQVSTDTQYF.

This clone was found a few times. The CDR3 sequence is CACLPEAFF. CDR3 coding DNA: TGTGCCTGTTTACCTGAAGCTTTCTTT. This chain joins TRBV30 and TRBJ1-1, with no clear D. In germline, CDR1 is GTSNPN, CDR2 SVGIG (reference sequence). The CDR3 has 9 residues. V gave up 6 bases and J gave up 6 bases, with 5 bases separating them.

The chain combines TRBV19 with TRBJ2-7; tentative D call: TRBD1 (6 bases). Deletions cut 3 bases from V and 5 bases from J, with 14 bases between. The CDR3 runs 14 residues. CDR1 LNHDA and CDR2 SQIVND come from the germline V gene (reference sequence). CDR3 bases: TGTGCCAGTAGTATCTCGACAGGTCCCAACGAGCAGTACTTC. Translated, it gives CASSISTGPNEQYF.

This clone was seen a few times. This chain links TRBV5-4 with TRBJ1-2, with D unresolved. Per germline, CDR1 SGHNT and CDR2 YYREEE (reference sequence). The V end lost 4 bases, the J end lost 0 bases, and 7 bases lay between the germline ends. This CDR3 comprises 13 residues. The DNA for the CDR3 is TGTGCCAGCAGCACCACCTCTAACTATGGCTACACCTTC. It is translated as CASSTTSNYGYTF. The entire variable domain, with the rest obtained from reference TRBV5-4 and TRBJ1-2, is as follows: ETGVTQSPTHLIKTRGQQVTLRCSSQSGHNTVSWYQQALGQGPQFIFQYYREEENGRGNFPPRFSGLQFPNYSSELNVNALELDDSALYLCASSTTSNYGYTFGSGTRLTVV.

The CDR3 bases are TGTGCCAGCAGCCAGAAAGGGGGAGTGAACACCGGGGAGCTGTTTTTT. This encodes CASSQKGGVNTGELFF. The J gene is TRBJ2-2, the V gene TRBV7-9, with a tentative D call TRBD1 (6 bases). Trimming stripped 5 bases from V and 1 base from J, with 14 bases between. CDR3 length: 16 amino acids. In germline, CDR1 is SEHNR, CDR2 FQNEAQ (reference sequence).

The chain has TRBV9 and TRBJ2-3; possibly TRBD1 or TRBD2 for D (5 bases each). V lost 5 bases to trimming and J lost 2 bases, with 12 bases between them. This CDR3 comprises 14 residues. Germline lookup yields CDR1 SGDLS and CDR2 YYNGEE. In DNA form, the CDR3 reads TGTGCCAGCAGTGATGGGGGAAACACAGATACGCAGTATTTT. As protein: CASSDGGNTDTQYF.

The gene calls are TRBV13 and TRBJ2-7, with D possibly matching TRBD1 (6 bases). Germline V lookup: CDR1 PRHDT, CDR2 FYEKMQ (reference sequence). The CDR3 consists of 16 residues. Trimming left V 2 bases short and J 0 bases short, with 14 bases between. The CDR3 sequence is CASSLLAGVSSYEQYF. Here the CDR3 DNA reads TGTGCCAGCAGCTTATTGGCAGGGGTAAGCTCCTACGAGCAGTACTTC. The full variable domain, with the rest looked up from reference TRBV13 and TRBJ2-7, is AAGVIQSPRHLIKEKRETATLKCYPIPRHDTVYWYQQGPGQDPQFLISFYEKMQSDKGSIPDRFSAQQFSDYHSELNMSSLELGDSALYFCASSLLAGVSSYEQYFGPGTRLTVT.

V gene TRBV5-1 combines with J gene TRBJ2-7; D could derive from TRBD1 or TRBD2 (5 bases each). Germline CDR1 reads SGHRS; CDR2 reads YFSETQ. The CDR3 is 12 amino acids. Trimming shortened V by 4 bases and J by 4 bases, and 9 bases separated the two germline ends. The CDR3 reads CASSGGRYEQYF. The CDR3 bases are TGCGCCAGCAGCGGGGGTCGATACGAGCAGTACTTC.

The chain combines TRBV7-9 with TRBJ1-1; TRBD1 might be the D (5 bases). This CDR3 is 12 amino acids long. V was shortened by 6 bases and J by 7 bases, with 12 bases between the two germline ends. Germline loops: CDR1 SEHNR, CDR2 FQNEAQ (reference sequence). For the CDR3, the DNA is TGTGCCAGCAGAAATCAGGGAAATGAAGCTTTCTTT. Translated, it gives CASRNQGNEAFF.

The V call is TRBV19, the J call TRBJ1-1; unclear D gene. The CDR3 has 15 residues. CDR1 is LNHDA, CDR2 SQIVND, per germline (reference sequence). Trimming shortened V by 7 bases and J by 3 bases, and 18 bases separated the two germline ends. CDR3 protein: CASKVWVFGDTEAFF. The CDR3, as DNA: TGTGCCAGTAAAGTGTGGGTATTTGGGGACACTGAAGCTTTCTTT.

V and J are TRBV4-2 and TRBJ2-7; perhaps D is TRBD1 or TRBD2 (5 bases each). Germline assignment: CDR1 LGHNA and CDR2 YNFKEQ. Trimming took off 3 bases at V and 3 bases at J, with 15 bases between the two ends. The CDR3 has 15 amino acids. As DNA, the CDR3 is TGTGCCAGCAGCCATCCGGGACGGAACAGCTACGAGCAGTACTTC. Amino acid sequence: CASSHPGRNSYEQYF.

CDR3 DNA sequence: TGCGCCAGCAGCTTGGCGGGAGGGATGATCCATGAGCAGTTCTTC. Protein product: CASSLAGGMIHEQFF. The chain carries TRBV5-1 and TRBJ2-1, with TRBD2 matching over 8 bases. The V segment lost 0 bases and the J segment 8 bases; nucleotides outside the gene matches: 7. Germline assignment: CDR1 SGHRS and CDR2 YFSETQ. The CDR3 runs to 15 residues. Based on the CDR3 plus reference TRBV5-1 and TRBJ2-1, the full variable domain is KAGVTQTPRYLIKTRGQQVTLSCSPISGHRSVSWYQQTPGQGLQFLFEYFSETQRNKGNFPGRFSGRQFSNSRSEMNVSTLELGDSALYLCASSLAGGMIHEQFFGPGTRLTVL.

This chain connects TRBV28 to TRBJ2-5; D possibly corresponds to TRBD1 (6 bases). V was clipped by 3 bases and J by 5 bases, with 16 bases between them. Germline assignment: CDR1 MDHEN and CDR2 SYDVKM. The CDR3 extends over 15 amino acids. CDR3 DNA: TGTGCCAGCAGTTTCGGTTGGGGGCTTTGGGAGACCCAGTACTTC. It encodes CASSFGWGLWETQYF.

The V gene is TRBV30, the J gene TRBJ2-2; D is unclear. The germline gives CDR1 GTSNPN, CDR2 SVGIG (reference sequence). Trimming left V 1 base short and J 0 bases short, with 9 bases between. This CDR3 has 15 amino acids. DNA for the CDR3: TGTGCCTGGAGTGACGGCCCCCCGAACACCGGGGAGCTGTTTTTT. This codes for CAWSDGPPNTGELFF.

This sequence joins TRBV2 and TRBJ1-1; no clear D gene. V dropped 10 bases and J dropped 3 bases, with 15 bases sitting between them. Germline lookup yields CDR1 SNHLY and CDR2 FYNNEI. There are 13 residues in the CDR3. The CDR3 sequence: CAIPTHSDTEAFF. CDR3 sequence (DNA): TGTGCCATCCCAACTCACAGCGACACTGAAGCTTTCTTT. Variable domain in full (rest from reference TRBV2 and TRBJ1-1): EPEVTQTPSHQVTQMGQEVILRCVPISNHLYFYWYRQILGQKVEFLVSFYNNEISEKSEIFDDQFSVERPDGSNFTLKIRSTKLEDSAMYFCAIPTHSDTEAFFGQGTRLTVV.

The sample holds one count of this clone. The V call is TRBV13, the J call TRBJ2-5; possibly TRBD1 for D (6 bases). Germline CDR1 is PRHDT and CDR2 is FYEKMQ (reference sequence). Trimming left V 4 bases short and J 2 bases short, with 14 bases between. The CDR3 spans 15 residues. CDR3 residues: CASSSRSGQQETQYF. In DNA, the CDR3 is TGTGCCAGCAGCTCCCGATCCGGACAGCAAGAGACCCAGTACTTC.

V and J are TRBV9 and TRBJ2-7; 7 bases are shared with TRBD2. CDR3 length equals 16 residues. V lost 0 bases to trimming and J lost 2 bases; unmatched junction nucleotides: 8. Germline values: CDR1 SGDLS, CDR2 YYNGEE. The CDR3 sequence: CASSVAVSSGTYEQYF. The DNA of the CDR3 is TGTGCCAGCAGCGTAGCCGTTTCTAGCGGAACCTACGAGCAGTACTTC.

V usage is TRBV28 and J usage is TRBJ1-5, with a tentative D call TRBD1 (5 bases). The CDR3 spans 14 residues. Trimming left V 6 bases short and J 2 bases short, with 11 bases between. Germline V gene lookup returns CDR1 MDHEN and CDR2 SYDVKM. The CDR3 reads CASSPLGGNQPQHF. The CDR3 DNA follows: TGTGCCAGCAGCCCCCTGGGGGGCAATCAGCCCCAGCATTTT.

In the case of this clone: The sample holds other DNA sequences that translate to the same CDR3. The CDR3 DNA reads as TGTGCCAGCAGCCCCCAGGGGCGGAACACTGAAGCTTTCTTT. Protein: CASSPQGRNTEAFF. The chain couples TRBV9 to TRBJ1-1, with a weak D call TRBD1 (6 bases). The germline CDR1 and CDR2 sequences are SGDLS and YYNGEE. The CDR3 runs to 14 residues. The V end was cut by 4 bases, the J end by 1 base, with 11 bases between.

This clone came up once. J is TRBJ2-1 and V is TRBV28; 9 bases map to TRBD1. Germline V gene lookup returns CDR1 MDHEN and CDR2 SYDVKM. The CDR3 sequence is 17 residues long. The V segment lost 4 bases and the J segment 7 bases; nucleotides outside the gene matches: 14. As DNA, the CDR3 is TGTGCCAGCAGTTCTCCCACAGGGGGCGTCCTGCGAAATGAGCAGTTCTTC. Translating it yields CASSSPTGGVLRNEQFF.

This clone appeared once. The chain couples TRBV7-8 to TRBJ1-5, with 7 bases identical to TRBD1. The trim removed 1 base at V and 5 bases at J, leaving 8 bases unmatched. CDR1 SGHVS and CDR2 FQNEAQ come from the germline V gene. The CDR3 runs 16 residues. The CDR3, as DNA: TGTGCCAGCAGCTTAGATGTGAAGGGACAGTATCAGCCCCAGCATTTT. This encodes CASSLDVKGQYQPQHF. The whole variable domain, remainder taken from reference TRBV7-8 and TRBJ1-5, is GAGVSQSPRYKVAKRGQDVALRCDPISGHVSLFWYQQALGQGPEFLTYFQNEAQLDKSGLPSDRFFAERPEGSVSTLKIQRTQQEDSAVYLCASSLDVKGQYQPQHFGDGTRLSIL.